These 25 T cell receptor beta chains were sequenced from one sample in a study of identical twins. TCRdb processed the 5' RACE reads anew with MiXCR; each CDR3 protein has one entry. The data show 400,000 to 500,000 distinct CDR3 sequences, more than 13% seen once. A further study also used this sample, focusing on yellow fever vaccine responses in identical twins.

The sample comprised CD4+ T cells sorted from blood. The receptors come from a woman younger than 35 in good health.

This clonotype was seen only a few times. V gene TRBV12-3 or TRBV12-4 combines with J gene TRBJ2-5; TRBD2 aligns across 15 bases. This CDR3 has 16 amino acids. Trimming cost V 5 bases and J 5 bases; bases outside gene matches: 6. The CDR3 coding sequence is TGTGCCAGCAGTAGGACTAGCGGGAGGGCCTGGGAGACCCAGTACTTC. Its protein product is CASSRTSGRAWETQYF.

This clonotype was seen a few times. The chain joins TRBV24-1 to TRBJ2-5; 8 bases match TRBD1. Per germline, CDR1 KGHDR and CDR2 SFDVKD. CDR3 length: 15 amino acids. Unmatched junction bases numbered 7, after V lost 3 bases and J lost 5 bases. DNA of the CDR3: TGTGCCACCAGTGATGCAGGGGGCGCAGGGGAGACCCAGTACTTC. Amino acid sequence: CATSDAGGAGETQYF.

V gene TRBV6-2 or TRBV6-3 combines with J gene TRBJ2-2; D assignment may be TRBD1 or TRBD2 (5 bases each). V lost 2 bases, J lost 3 bases, and 16 bases lay in between. Germline CDR1 and CDR2: MNHEY and SVGEGT. CDR3 length equals 17 residues. The CDR3 spells CASSYTAGAPDTGELFF. Written as DNA, the CDR3 is TGTGCCAGCAGTTACACCGCCGGGGCACCCGACACCGGGGAGCTGTTTTTT.

The chain has TRBV9 and TRBJ2-1, with 11 bases that match TRBD2. This CDR3 is 16 amino acids long. The trim removed 0 bases at V and 7 bases at J, leaving 6 bases unmatched. CDR1 is SGDLS, CDR2 YYNGEE, per germline. CDR3 DNA: TGTGCCAGCAGCGTAGGGGTAGCGGGGGGGTTTAATGAGCAGTTCTTC. Protein sequence: CASSVGVAGGFNEQFF.

The rearrangement joins TRBV7-9 to TRBJ2-5, with D perhaps matching TRBD2 (6 bases). V lost 7 bases, J lost 3 bases, and 18 bases lay in between. This CDR3 contains 15 residues. Germline values: CDR1 SEHNR, CDR2 FQNEAQ (reference sequence). The CDR3 DNA sequence: TGTGCCAGCACTCCCTCGAGGGCGGGAAAAGAGACCCAGTACTTC. Residues: CASTPSRAGKETQYF.

The gene calls are TRBV12-5 and TRBJ2-7, with D perhaps given as TRBD1 or TRBD2 (5 bases each). The CDR3 is made up of 14 amino acids. Trimming shortened V by 7 bases and J by 5 bases, and 18 bases separated the two germline ends. Germline lookup yields CDR1 LGHNT and CDR2 FRNRAP. The CDR3 bases are TGTGCTAGTGCAGAGGGGCAGGGTCCCGACGAGCAGTACTTC. Protein: CASAEGQGPDEQYF.

The chain recombines TRBV10-3 with TRBJ2-4, with D hard to call. Trimming stripped 0 bases from V and 8 bases from J, with 11 bases between. The germline gives CDR1 ENHRY, CDR2 SYGVKD. The CDR3 covers 14 residues. The CDR3 spells CAISESTSRDIQYF. CDR3 DNA sequence: TGTGCCATCAGTGAGTCGACCTCCCGGGACATTCAGTACTTC.

This clonotype was found a few times. The V call is TRBV5-1, the J call TRBJ2-2; D possibly uses TRBD1 or TRBD2 (5 bases each). Deletions cut 2 bases from V and 1 base from J, with 9 bases between. Looked up from germline, CDR1 is SGHRS and CDR2 is YFSETQ. The CDR3 is 15 residues long. CDR3 sequence: CASSFRDGNTGELFF. In DNA, the CDR3 is TGCGCCAGCAGCTTCCGGGACGGGAACACCGGGGAGCTGTTTTTT. Filled out from reference TRBV5-1 and TRBJ2-2, the complete variable domain reads KAGVTQTPRYLIKTRGQQVTLSCSPISGHRSVSWYQQTPGQGLQFLFEYFSETQRNKGNFPGRFSGRQFSNSRSEMNVSTLELGDSALYLCASSFRDGNTGELFFGEGSRLTVL.

This clonotype was counted only a few times. DNA for the CDR3: TGTGCCAGCTCACCATATGCAGGGATGGACACTGAAGCTTTCTTT. Translated, it gives CASSPYAGMDTEAFF. The rearrangement links TRBV18 to TRBJ1-1, with D tentatively TRBD1 (5 bases). V lost 2 bases and J 3 bases, leaving 13 bases between the germline ends. In germline, CDR1 is KGHSH, CDR2 LQKENI. The length of the CDR3 is 15 residues.

This clonotype has at least ten counts. The chain recombines TRBV5-1 with TRBJ2-2, with D perhaps matching TRBD2 (6 bases). The CDR3 contains 14 residues. Germline V lookup: CDR1 SGHRS, CDR2 YFSETQ. Trimming removed 6 bases at V and 4 bases at J, with 13 bases between. CDR3 region: CASNPTSTTGELFF. As DNA, the CDR3 is TGCGCCAGCAACCCTACTAGCACCACCGGGGAGCTGTTTTTT.

The J gene is TRBJ2-7, the V gene TRBV5-1; TRBD1 aligns across 8 bases. The CDR3 is made up of 13 amino acids. The germline V gene encodes CDR1 SGHRS and CDR2 YFSETQ. The V segment lost 4 bases and the J segment 5 bases; nucleotides outside the gene matches: 5. Written as DNA, the CDR3 is TGCGCCAGCAGCACGAAGACAGGGGACGAGCAGTACTTC. Protein sequence: CASSTKTGDEQYF.

This clonotype was counted at least ten times. The V and J genes are TRBV6-1 and TRBJ1-5; no definite D call. The CDR3 has 14 amino acids. V lost 8 bases, J lost 0 bases, and 11 bases lay in between. Germline CDR1 and CDR2: MNHNS and SASEGT. DNA of the CDR3: TGTGCCAGCGAAGGCCAGGTTAGCAATCAGCCCCAGCATTTT. Amino acids: CASEGQVSNQPQHF.

With respect to this clonotype: Sequence at one end of the junction differs from germline and may be a read error. J is TRBJ2-1 and V is TRBV7-7, with D possibly being TRBD1 (6 bases). The germline V gene encodes CDR1 SSHAT and CDR2 FNYEAQ (reference sequence). CDR3 length: 13 amino acids. This CDR3 is CASSFNRAHEQFF. The DNA of the CDR3 is TGTGCTAGCAGCTTTAACAGGGCCCATGAGCAGTTCTTC.

There are a few counts of this clonotype. The chain has TRBV4-3 and TRBJ2-7; the D gene is possibly TRBD2 (6 bases). The CDR3 spans 15 residues. From germline, CDR1 is LGHNA and CDR2 YSLEER. V was shortened by 3 bases and J by 0 bases, with 12 bases between the two germline ends. CDR3 in DNA: TGCGCCAGCAGCCAGCTGGCGGGGAGCTCCTACGAGCAGTACTTC. It encodes CASSQLAGSSYEQYF.

This chain connects TRBV20-1 to TRBJ2-3, with 8 bases identical to TRBD2. Germline CDR1 is DFQATT and CDR2 is SNEGSKA (reference sequence). V dropped 3 bases and J dropped 2; count of bases not matched to a gene: 7. CDR3 length: 15 amino acids. CDR3 residues: CSASQLADHTDTQYF. CDR3 in DNA: TGCAGTGCTAGTCAACTAGCGGACCACACAGATACGCAGTATTTT.

The chain combines TRBV30 with TRBJ2-2; tentative D call: TRBD2 (6 bases). This CDR3 spans 18 amino acids. Germline-derived CDR1 and CDR2 are GTSNPN and SVGIG (reference sequence). Trimming stripped 4 bases from V and 3 bases from J, with 24 bases between. The DNA for the CDR3 is TGTGCCTGGATCATAAAGGGAGGAAGGCCTCGGGACACCGGGGAGCTGTTTTTT. The encoded protein is CAWIIKGGRPRDTGELFF.

The chain couples TRBV29-1 to TRBJ2-1; no firm D call. Trimming took off 4 bases at V and 0 bases at J, with 13 bases between the two ends. Looked up from germline, CDR1 is SQVTM and CDR2 is ANQGSEA. This CDR3 has 15 amino acids. In nucleotides, the CDR3 is TGCAGCGTTGCTGTCGGCTTGCGCTCCTACAATGAGCAGTTCTTC. Its protein product is CSVAVGLRSYNEQFF.

There are many counts of this clonotype. The genes are TRBV11-2 and TRBJ2-7; D is undetermined. The germline gives CDR1 SGHAT, CDR2 FQNNGV. The CDR3 is made up of 13 amino acids. The V gene lost 0 bases and the J gene lost 6 bases, with 9 bases spanning the gap. CDR3 DNA: TGTGCCAGCAGCTTAGAATGGGGTTTCGAGCAGTACTTC. Its protein product is CASSLEWGFEQYF.

At least ten counts were recorded for this clonotype. The chain joins TRBV20-1 to TRBJ1-5; D is possibly TRBD1 (6 bases). This CDR3 contains 14 residues. From germline, CDR1 is DFQATT and CDR2 SNEGSKA (reference sequence). V was shortened by 6 bases and J by 1 base, with 13 bases between the two germline ends. The chain's CDR3 is CSAPGEGSNQPQHF. CDR3 sequence (DNA): TGCAGTGCCCCAGGGGAGGGGAGCAATCAGCCCCAGCATTTT.

This clonotype was seen ten or more times. The J gene is TRBJ2-5, the V gene TRBV6-2 or TRBV6-3; possible D gene TRBD1, 6 bases. The ends were cut back, 5 bases at V and 3 bases at J, with 13 bases in the middle. Per germline, CDR1 MNHEY and CDR2 SVGEGT. The CDR3 loop spans 14 amino acids. CDR3: CASSTGQTEETQYF. As DNA, the CDR3 is TGTGCCAGCAGTACCGGACAGACAGAAGAGACCCAGTACTTC.

The chain uses TRBV2 and TRBJ2-3; a weak D match, TRBD2 (6 bases). The V end lost 10 bases, the J end lost 0 bases, and 14 bases lay between the germline ends. Germline V CDR1 and CDR2: SNHLY, FYNNEI. The CDR3 has 14 amino acids. Written as DNA, the CDR3 is TGTGCCACCACAGGACTACTTAGCACAGATACGCAGTATTTT. Encoded protein: CATTGLLSTDTQYF.

This clonotype was seen many times. V is TRBV20-1 and J is TRBJ1-6; 8 bases line up with TRBD1. The CDR3 sequence is 14 residues long. The germline CDR1 and CDR2 sequences are DFQATT and SNEGSKA (reference sequence). With V trimmed by 4 bases and J by 7 bases, 6 bases remained unmatched. The CDR3 reads CSATGQGENSPLHF. The CDR3 DNA reads TGCAGTGCTACCGGACAGGGCGAGAATTCACCCCTCCACTTT.

The chain joins TRBV25-1 to TRBJ2-2; perhaps TRBD1 as D (5 bases). The V gene lost 7 bases and the J gene lost 3 bases, with 18 bases spanning the gap. This CDR3 spans 16 amino acids. Germline CDR1 is MGHDK and CDR2 is SYGVNS. CDR3 DNA sequence: TGTGCCAGCATCCCAGGGAACTCTTTGTACACCGGGGAGCTGTTTTTT. It specifies CASIPGNSLYTGELFF.

There are a few counts of this clonotype. The chain combines TRBV7-9 with TRBJ2-7, with a tentative D call TRBD1 (6 bases). Germline CDR1 is SEHNR and CDR2 is FQNEAQ (reference sequence). Trimming left V 6 bases short and J 3 bases short, with 9 bases between. The length of the CDR3 is 12 residues. The CDR3 protein is CASSRQDYEQYF. The CDR3 DNA reads as TGTGCCAGCAGTCGACAGGACTACGAGCAGTACTTC.

This clonotype was detected a few times. The CDR3 DNA sequence: TGTGCCAGCTCACCCTTACCGGGACAGGGTGGAAAGACCCAGTACTTC. Encoded protein: CASSPLPGQGGKTQYF. The chain couples TRBV18 to TRBJ2-5; 9 bases agree with TRBD1. This CDR3 comprises 16 residues. The germline gives CDR1 KGHSH, CDR2 LQKENI. V dropped 3 bases and J dropped 6; count of bases not matched to a gene: 11.